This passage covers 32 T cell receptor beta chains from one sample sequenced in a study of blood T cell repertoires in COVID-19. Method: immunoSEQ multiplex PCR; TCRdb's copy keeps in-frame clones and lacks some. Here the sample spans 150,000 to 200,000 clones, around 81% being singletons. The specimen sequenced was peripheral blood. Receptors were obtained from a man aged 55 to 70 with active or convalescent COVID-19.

CDR3 nucleotides: TGTGCCAGCAGTTACTCGAGGGCGCAACTCCATGGCTACACCTTC. It specifies CASSYSRAQLHGYTF. The chain couples TRBV6-5 to TRBJ1-2; D uncertain. CDR3 length: 15 residues. Per germline, CDR1 MNHEY and CDR2 SVGAGI. Trimming removed 0 bases at V and 6 bases at J, with 14 bases between.

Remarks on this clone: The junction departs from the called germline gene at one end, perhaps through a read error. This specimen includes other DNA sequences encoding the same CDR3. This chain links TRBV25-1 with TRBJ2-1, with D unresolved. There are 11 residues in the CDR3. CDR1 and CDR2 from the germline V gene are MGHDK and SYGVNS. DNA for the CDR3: TGTGCTAGCAGTGACATCAATGAGCAGTTCTTC. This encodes CASSDINEQFF.

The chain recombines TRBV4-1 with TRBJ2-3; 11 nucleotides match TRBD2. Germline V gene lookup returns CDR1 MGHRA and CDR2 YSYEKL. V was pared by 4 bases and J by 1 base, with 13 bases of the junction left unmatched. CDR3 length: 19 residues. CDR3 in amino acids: CASSPLGSGRAAGTDTQYF. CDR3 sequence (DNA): TGCGCCAGCAGCCCTCTAGGTAGCGGGAGGGCAGCGGGCACAGATACGCAGTATTTT.

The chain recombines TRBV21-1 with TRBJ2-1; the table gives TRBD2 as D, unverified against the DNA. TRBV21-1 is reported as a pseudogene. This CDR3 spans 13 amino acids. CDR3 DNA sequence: TGTGCCAGCAGCAAGGGTATAGCTCATGAGCAGTTCTTC. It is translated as CASSKGIAHEQFF.

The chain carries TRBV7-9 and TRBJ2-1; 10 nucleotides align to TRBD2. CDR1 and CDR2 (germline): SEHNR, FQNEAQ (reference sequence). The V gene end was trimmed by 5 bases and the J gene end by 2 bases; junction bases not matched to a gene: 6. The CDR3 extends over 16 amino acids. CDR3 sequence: CASSPVGTSAYNEQFF. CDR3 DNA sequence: TGTGCCAGCAGCCCAGTTGGGACTAGCGCCTACAATGAGCAGTTCTTC. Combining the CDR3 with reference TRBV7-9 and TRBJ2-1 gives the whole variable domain DTGVSQNPRHKITKRGQNVTFRCDPISEHNRLYWYRQTLGQGPEFLTYFQNEAQLEKSRLLSDRFSAERPKGSFSTLEIQRTEQGDSAMYLCASSPVGTSAYNEQFFGPGTRLTVL.

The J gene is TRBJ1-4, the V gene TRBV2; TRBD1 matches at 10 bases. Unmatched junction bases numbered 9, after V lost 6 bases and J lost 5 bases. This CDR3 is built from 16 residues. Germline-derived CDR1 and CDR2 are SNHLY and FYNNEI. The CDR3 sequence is CASSGDRGRVNEKLFF. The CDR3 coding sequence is TGTGCCAGCAGCGGCGACAGGGGGCGGGTGAATGAAAAACTGTTTTTT.

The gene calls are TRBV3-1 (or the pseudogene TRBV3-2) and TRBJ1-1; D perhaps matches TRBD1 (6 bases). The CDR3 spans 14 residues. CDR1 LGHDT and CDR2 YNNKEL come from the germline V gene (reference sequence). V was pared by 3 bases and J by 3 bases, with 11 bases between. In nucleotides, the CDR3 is TGTGCCAGCAGCCAGAAAGGGACACACACTGAAGCTTTCTTT. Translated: CASSQKGTHTEAFF.

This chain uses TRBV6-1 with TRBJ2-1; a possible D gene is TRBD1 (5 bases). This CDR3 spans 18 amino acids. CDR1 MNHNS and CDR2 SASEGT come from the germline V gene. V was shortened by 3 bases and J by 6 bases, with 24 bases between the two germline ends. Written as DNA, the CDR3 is TGTGCCAGCAGTGATCATCTTAGGGAACAGGCCACCCTCAATGAGCAGTTCTTC. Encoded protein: CASSDHLREQATLNEQFF.

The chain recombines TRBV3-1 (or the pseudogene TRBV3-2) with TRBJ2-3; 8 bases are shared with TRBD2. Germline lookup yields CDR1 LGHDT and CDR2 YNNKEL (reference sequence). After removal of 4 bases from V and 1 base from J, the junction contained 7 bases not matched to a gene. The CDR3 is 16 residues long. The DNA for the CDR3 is TGTGCCAGCAGCCCGGGGGGGGGTGTCCGCACAGATACGCAGTATTTT. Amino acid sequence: CASSPGGGVRTDTQYF.

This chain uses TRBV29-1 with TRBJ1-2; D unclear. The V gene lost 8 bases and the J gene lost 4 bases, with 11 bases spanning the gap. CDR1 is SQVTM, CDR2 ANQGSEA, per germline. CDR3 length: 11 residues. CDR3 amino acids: CSLGGVYGYTF. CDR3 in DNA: TGCAGCCTCGGTGGAGTCTATGGCTACACCTTC.

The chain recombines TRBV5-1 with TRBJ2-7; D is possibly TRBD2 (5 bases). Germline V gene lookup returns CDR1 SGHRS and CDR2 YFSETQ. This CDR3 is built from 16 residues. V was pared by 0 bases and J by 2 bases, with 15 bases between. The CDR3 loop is CASSLGGGAKAYEQYF. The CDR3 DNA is TGCGCCAGCAGCTTGGGAGGAGGCGCTAAGGCCTACGAGCAGTACTTC.

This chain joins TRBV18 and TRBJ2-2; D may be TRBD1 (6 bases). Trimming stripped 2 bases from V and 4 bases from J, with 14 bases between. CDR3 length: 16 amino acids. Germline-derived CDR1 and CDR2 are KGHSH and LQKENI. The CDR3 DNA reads TGTGCCAGCTCACCATTCAACAGGGTCGGCACCGGGGAGCTGTTTTTT. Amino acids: CASSPFNRVGTGELFF.

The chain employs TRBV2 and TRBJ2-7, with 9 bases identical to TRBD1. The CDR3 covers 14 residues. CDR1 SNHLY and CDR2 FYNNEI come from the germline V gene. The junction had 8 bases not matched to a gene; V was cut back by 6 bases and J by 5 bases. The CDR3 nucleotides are TGTGCCAGCAGCGGGGGACAGGGTGAGGACGAGCAGTACTTC. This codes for CASSGGQGEDEQYF. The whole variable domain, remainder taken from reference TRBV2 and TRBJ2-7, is EPEVTQTPSHQVTQMGQEVILRCVPISNHLYFYWYRQILGQKVEFLVSFYNNEISEKSEIFDDQFSVERPDGSNFTLKIRSTKLEDSAMYFCASSGGQGEDEQYFGPGTRLTVT.

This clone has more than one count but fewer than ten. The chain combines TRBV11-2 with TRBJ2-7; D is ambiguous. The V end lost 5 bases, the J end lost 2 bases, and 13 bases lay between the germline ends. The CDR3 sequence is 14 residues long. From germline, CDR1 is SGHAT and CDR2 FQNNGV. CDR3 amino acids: CASSPVMAPYEQYF. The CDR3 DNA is TGTGCCAGCAGCCCTGTAATGGCCCCCTACGAGCAGTACTTC.

The CDR3 bases are TGTGCCAGCAGCTTGGAACAGAATAATTCACCCCTCCACTTT. Translating gives CASSLEQNNSPLHF. The chain employs TRBV7-2 and TRBJ1-6; D not resolved. V gave up 3 bases and J gave up 5 bases, with 8 bases separating them. Germline V CDR1 and CDR2: SGHTA, FQGNSA. The CDR3 spans 14 residues.

As DNA, the CDR3 is TGTGCCAACAAACTTGGACAAAGCTCCTACGAGCAGTACTTC. Its translation is CANKLGQSSYEQYF. The J gene is TRBJ2-7, the V gene TRBV2, with a weak D call TRBD1 (5 bases). Germline V CDR1 and CDR2: SNHLY, FYNNEI. The ends were cut back, 10 bases at V and 0 bases at J, with 16 bases in the middle. The CDR3 has 14 amino acids.

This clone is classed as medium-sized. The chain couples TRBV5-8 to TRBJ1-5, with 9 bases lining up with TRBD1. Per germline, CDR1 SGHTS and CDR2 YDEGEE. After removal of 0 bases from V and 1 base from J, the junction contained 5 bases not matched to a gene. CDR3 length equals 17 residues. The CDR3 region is CASSLGTGVGSNQPQHF. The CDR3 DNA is TGTGCCAGCAGCTTGGGGACAGGGGTTGGGAGCAATCAGCCCCAGCATTTT.

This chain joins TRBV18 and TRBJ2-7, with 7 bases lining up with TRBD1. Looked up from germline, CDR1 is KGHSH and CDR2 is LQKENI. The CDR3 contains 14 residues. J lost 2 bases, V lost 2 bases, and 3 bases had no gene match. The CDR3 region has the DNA TGTGCCAGCTCACCAAGACAGGGAACCTACGAGCAGTACTTC. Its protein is CASSPRQGTYEQYF.

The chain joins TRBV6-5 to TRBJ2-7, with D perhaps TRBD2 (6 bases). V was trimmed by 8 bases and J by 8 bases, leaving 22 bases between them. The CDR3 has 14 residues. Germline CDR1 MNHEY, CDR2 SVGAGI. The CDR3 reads CASVTGTQHFQQYF. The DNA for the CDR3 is TGTGCCAGCGTGACCGGGACTCAACACTTTCAGCAGTACTTC.

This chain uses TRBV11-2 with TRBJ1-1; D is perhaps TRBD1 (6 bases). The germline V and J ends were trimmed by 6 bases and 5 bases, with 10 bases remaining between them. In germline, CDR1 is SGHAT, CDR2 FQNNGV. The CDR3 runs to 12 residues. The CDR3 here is CASRIQGTEAFF. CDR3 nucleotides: TGTGCCAGCAGGATACAGGGTACTGAAGCTTTCTTT. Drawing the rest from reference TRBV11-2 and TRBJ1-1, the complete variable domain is EAGVAQSPRYKIIEKRQSVAFWCNPISGHATLYWYQQILGQGPKLLIQFQNNGVVDDSQLPKDRFSAERLKGVDSTLKIQPAKLEDSAVYLCASRIQGTEAFFGQGTRLTVV.

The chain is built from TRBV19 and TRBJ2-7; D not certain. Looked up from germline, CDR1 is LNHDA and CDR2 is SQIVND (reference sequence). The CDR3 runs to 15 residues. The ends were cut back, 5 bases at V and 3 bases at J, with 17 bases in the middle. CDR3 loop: CASSPSGYESYEQYF. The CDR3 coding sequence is TGTGCCAGTAGTCCATCCGGGTATGAAAGCTACGAGCAGTACTTC.

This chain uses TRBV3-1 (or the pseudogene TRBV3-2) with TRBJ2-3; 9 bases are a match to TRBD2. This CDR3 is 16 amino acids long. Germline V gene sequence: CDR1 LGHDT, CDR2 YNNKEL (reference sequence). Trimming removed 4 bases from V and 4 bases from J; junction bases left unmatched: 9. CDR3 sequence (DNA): TGTGCCAGCAGCCCTTCTAGCGGGAAGTCCTCAGATACGCAGTATTTT. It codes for CASSPSSGKSSDTQYF.

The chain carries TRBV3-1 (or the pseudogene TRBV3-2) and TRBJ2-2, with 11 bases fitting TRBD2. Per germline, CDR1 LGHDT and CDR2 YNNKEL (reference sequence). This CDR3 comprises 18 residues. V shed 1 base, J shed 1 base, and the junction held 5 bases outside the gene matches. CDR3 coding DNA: TGTGCCAGCAGCCAAGTCTCGCTAGCGGGAGGGAACACCGGGGAGCTGTTTTTT. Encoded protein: CASSQVSLAGGNTGELFF.

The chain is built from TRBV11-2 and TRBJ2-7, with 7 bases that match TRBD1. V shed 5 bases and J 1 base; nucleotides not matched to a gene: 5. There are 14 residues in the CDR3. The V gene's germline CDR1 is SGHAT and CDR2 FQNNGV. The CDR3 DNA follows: TGTGCCAGCAGCCCCGACAGGGTATCCTACGAGCAGTACTTC. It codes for CASSPDRVSYEQYF. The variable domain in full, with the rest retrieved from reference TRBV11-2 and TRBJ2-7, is EAGVAQSPRYKIIEKRQSVAFWCNPISGHATLYWYQQILGQGPKLLIQFQNNGVVDDSQLPKDRFSAERLKGVDSTLKIQPAKLEDSAVYLCASSPDRVSYEQYFGPGTRLTVT.

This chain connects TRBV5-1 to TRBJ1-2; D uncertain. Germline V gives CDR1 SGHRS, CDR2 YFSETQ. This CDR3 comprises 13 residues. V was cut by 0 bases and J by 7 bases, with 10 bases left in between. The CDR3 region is CASSLDSTAGYTF. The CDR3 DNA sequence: TGCGCCAGCAGCTTGGACAGTACGGCTGGCTACACCTTC. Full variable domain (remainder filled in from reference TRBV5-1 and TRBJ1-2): KAGVTQTPRYLIKTRGQQVTLSCSPISGHRSVSWYQQTPGQGLQFLFEYFSETQRNKGNFPGRFSGRQFSNSRSEMNVSTLELGDSALYLCASSLDSTAGYTFGSGTRLTVV.

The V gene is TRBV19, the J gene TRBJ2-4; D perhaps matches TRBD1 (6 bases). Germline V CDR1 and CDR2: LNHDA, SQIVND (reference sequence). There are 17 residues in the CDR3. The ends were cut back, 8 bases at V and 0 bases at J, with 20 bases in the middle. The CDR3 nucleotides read TGTGCCAGTGGCCGGCTGGGACAAGATTTAGCCAAAAACATTCAGTACTTC. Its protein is CASGRLGQDLAKNIQYF. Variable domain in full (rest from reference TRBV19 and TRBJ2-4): DGGITQSPKYLFRKEGQNVTLSCEQNLNHDAMYWYRQDPGQGLRLIYYSQIVNDFQKGDIAEGYSVSREKKESFPLTVTSAQKNPTAFYLCASGRLGQDLAKNIQYFGAGTRLSVL.

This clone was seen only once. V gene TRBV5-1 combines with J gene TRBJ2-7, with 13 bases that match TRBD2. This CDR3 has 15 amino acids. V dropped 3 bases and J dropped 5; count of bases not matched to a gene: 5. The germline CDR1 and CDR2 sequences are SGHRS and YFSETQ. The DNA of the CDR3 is TGCGCCAGCAGCTCACTAGCGGGAGGGCAGGACGAGCAGTACTTC. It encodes CASSSLAGGQDEQYF.

The CDR3 sequence is CASSPNRGYNEQFF. The CDR3 nucleotides read TGTGCCAGCAGCCCAAACCGGGGGTACAATGAGCAGTTCTTC. V usage is TRBV5-8 and J usage is TRBJ2-1, with a possible D match to TRBD2 (6 bases). Trimming stripped 4 bases from V and 4 bases from J, with 12 bases between. CDR3 length: 14 residues. CDR1 is SGHTS, CDR2 YDEGEE, per germline.

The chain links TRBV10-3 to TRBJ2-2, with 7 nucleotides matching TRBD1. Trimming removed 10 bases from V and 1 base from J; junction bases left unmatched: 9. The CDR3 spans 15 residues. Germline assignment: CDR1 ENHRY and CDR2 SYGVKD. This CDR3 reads CATRTGTENTGELFF. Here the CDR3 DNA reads TGTGCCACTAGAACCGGGACAGAGAACACCGGGGAGCTGTTTTTT.

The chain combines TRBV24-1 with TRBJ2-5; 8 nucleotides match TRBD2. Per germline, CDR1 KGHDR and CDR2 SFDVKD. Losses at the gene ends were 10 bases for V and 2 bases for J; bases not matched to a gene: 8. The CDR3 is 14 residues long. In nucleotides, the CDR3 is TGTGCCACGGCTGCGGGAGGAACGCAAGAGACCCAGTACTTC. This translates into CATAAGGTQETQYF.

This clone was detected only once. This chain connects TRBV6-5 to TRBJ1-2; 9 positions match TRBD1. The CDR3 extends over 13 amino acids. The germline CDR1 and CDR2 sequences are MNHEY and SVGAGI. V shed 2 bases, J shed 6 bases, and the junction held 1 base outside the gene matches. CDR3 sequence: CASSYRDRDGYTF. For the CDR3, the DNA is TGTGCCAGCAGTTACAGGGACAGGGATGGCTACACCTTC.

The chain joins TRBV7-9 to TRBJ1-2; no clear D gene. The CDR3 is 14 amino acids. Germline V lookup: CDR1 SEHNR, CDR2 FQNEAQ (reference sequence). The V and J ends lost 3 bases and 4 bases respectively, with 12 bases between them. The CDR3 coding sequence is TGTGCCAGCAGCTTCTCCGTAGGCGGCTATGGCTACACCTTC. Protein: CASSFSVGGYGYTF. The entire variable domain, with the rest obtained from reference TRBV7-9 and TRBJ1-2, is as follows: DTGVSQNPRHKITKRGQNVTFRCDPISEHNRLYWYRQTLGQGPEFLTYFQNEAQLEKSRLLSDRFSAERPKGSFSTLEIQRTEQGDSAMYLCASSFSVGGYGYTFGSGTRLTVV.